The rows below give T cell receptor beta chains drawn from one sample of a study of blood T cell repertoires in COVID-19. Data came from immunoSEQ multiplex PCR; TCRdb stores just in-frame clones and leaves some out. Here the sample spans about 380,000 clones, around 84% being singletons. The material sequenced was peripheral blood. The receptors derive from a human donor with acute or convalescent COVID-19. The donor label of this sample is uncertain. Both conserved end residues are part of each CDR3. A D gene is named only where the DNA matches it firmly. Part of the rows lack a size; the others show once, few, many or a class for expanded clones.

clone size: .; D gene: .; V gene: TRBV28; J gene: TRBJ2-1; CDR3 protein: CASLTGPYNEQFF; CDR3 DNA: TGTGCCAGCCTAACAGGGCCCTACAATGAGCAGTTCTTC
clone size: .; D gene: .; V gene: TRBV6-2/TRBV6-3; J gene: TRBJ2-7; CDR3 protein: CASSYSDTGAETRSYEQYF; CDR3 DNA: TGTGCCAGCAGTTATAGCGACACTGGAGCGGAAACGCGCTCCTACGAGCAGTACTTC
clone size: .; D gene: .; V gene: TRBV14; J gene: TRBJ2-7; CDR3 protein: CASSRYGDTYEQYF; CDR3 DNA: TGTGCCAGCAGCCGTTACGGGGACACCTACGAGCAGTACTTC
clone size: once; D gene: .; V gene: TRBV18; J gene: TRBJ2-3; CDR3 protein: CASSPDSQDTQYF; CDR3 DNA: TGTGCCAGCTCACCGGACTCGCAAGATACGCAGTATTTT
clone size: .; D gene: TRBD1; V gene: TRBV4-1; J gene: TRBJ1-2; CDR3 protein: CASSQDWTGGSGYTF; CDR3 DNA: TGCGCCAGCAGCCAAGATTGGACAGGAGGAAGTGGCTACACCTTC
clone size: .; D gene: .; V gene: TRBV2; J gene: TRBJ1-2; CDR3 protein: CASLSKSTSAGYTF; CDR3 DNA: TGTGCCAGCCTTTCTAAGTCGACTAGCGCTGGCTACACCTTC
clone size: few; D gene: TRBD1; V gene: TRBV7-9; J gene: TRBJ2-1; CDR3 protein: CASSSSPGQVGNEQFF; CDR3 DNA: TGTGCCAGCAGCTCTTCTCCTGGACAGGTTGGCAATGAGCAGTTCTTC
clone size: few; D gene: TRBD2; V gene: TRBV27; J gene: TRBJ2-3; CDR3 protein: CASSSPSGSTDTQYF; CDR3 DNA: TGTGCCAGCAGTTCTCCTAGCGGGAGCACAGATACGCAGTATTTT
clone size: .; D gene: .; V gene: TRBV30; J gene: TRBJ1-1; CDR3 protein: CAWSGEGRGGEAFF; CDR3 DNA: TGTGCCTGGAGTGGAGAGGGACGAGGGGGTGAAGCTTTCTTT
clone size: few; D gene: .; V gene: TRBV27; J gene: TRBJ1-2; CDR3 protein: CASSFPYTTGQGGNHGYTF; CDR3 DNA: TGTGCCAGCAGTTTCCCCTACACGACCGGTCAGGGTGGCAACCATGGCTACACCTTC
clone size: .; D gene: TRBD1; V gene: TRBV6-6; J gene: TRBJ1-1; CDR3 protein: CASSYSGIQGSEAFF; CDR3 DNA: TGTGCCAGCAGTTACTCGGGTATACAGGGGAGTGAAGCTTTCTTT
clone size: .; D gene: TRBD1; V gene: TRBV30; J gene: TRBJ1-1; CDR3 protein: CAWSGGAGGIAFF; CDR3 DNA: TGTGCCTGGAGTGGCGGAGCAGGGGGAATAGCTTTCTTT
clone size: .; D gene: TRBD1; V gene: TRBV11-1; J gene: TRBJ1-1; CDR3 protein: CASSLGTGGAFF; CDR3 DNA: TGTGCCAGCAGCTTAGGCACAGGGGGAGCTTTCTTT
clone size: .; D gene: .; V gene: TRBV6-5; J gene: TRBJ2-7; CDR3 protein: CASSYTGRIYEQYF; CDR3 DNA: TGTGCCAGCAGTTACACAGGACGGATCTACGAGCAGTACTTC
clone size: .; D gene: TRBD1; V gene: TRBV19; J gene: TRBJ2-1; CDR3 protein: CASRDSGTGVDEQFF; CDR3 DNA: TGTGCCAGTAGAGACTCGGGGACAGGGGTCGATGAGCAGTTCTTC
clone size: .; D gene: .; V gene: TRBV29-1; J gene: TRBJ1-1; CDR3 protein: CSVEYTEAFF; CDR3 DNA: TGCAGCGTTGAATATACTGAAGCTTTCTTT
clone size: .; D gene: .; V gene: TRBV27; J gene: TRBJ1-4; CDR3 protein: CASSYRSGHEKLFF; CDR3 DNA: TGTGCCAGCAGTTACAGGTCAGGGCATGAAAAACTGTTTTTT
clone size: .; D gene: TRBD2; V gene: TRBV6-1; J gene: TRBJ2-3; CDR3 protein: CASSERASGRVGDTDTQYF; CDR3 DNA: TGTGCCAGCAGTGAACGGGCTAGCGGGAGGGTTGGGGACACAGATACGCAGTATTTT
clone size: .; D gene: TRBD1; V gene: TRBV9; J gene: TRBJ1-2; CDR3 protein: CASSSGGQGVYGYTF; CDR3 DNA: TGTGCCAGCAGCAGCGGGGGACAGGGAGTCTATGGCTACACCTTC
clone size: .; D gene: TRBD1; V gene: TRBV5-5; J gene: TRBJ2-7; CDR3 protein: CASSQTGQGAYEQYF; CDR3 DNA: TGTGCCAGCAGTCAAACGGGACAGGGGGCCTACGAGCAGTACTTC
clone size: .; D gene: .; V gene: TRBV7-9; J gene: TRBJ1-3; CDR3 protein: CASSLPSTGRSGNTIYF; CDR3 DNA: TGTGCCAGCAGCTTACCCTCGACAGGCCGCTCTGGAAACACCATATATTTT
clone size: once; D gene: .; V gene: TRBV19; J gene: TRBJ1-2; CDR3 protein: CASTSPRDSRYGYTF; CDR3 DNA: TGTGCCAGTACCTCACCGCGAGACAGCAGATATGGCTACACCTTC
clone size: .; D gene: .; V gene: TRBV7-9; J gene: TRBJ2-5; CDR3 protein: CASSLMVAGTQYF; CDR3 DNA: TGTGCCAGCAGCTTAATGGTTGCGGGGACCCAGTACTTC